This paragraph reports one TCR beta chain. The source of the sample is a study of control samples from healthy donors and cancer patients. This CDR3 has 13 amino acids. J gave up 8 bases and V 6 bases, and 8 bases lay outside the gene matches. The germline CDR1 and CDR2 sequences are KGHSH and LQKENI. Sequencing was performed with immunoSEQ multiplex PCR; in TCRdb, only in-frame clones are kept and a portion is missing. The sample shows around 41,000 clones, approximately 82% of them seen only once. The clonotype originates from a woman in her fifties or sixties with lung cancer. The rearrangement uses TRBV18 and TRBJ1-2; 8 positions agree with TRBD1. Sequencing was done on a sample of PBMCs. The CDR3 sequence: CASSPDRVGGYTF. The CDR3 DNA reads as TGTGCCAGCTCTCCGGACAGGGTAGGAGGCTACACCTTC.